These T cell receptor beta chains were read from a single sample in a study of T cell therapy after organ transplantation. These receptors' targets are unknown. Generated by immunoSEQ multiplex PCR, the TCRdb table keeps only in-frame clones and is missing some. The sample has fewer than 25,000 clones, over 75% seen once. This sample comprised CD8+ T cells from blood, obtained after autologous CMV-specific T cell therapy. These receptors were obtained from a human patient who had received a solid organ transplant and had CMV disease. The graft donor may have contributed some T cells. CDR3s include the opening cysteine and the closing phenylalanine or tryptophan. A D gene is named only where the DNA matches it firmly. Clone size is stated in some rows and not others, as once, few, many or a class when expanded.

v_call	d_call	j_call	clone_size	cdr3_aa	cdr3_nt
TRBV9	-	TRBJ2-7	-	CASSVGYSQQGYEQYF	TGTGCCAGCAGCGTAGGTTACAGCCAGCAAGGGTACGAGCAGTACTTC
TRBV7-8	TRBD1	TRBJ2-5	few	CASSLAGTGGTQYF	TGTGCCAGCAGCTTAGCGGGGACAGGGGGCACCCAGTACTTC
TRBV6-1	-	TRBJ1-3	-	CASSEEAYSRTGNTIYF	TGTGCCAGCAGTGAAGAGGCCTACTCTAGAACTGGAAACACCATATATTTT
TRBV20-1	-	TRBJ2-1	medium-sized	CSASNNEQFF	TGCAGTGCTAGTAATAATGAGCAGTTCTTC
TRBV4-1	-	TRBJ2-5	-	CASSATGRETQYF	TGCGCCAGCAGCGCGACAGGGAGGGAGACCCAGTACTTC
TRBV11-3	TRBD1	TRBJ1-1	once	CASSSHGGQLTEAFF	TGTGCCAGCAGCTCCCACGGGGGACAGCTCACTGAAGCTTTCTTT
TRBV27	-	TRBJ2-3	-	CASSLGQGGDTQYF	TGTGCCAGCAGTTTAGGGCAGGGGGGGGATACGCAGTATTTT
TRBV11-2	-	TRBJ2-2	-	CASSLPGNTGELFF	TGTGCCAGCAGCTTACCAGGCAACACCGGGGAGCTGTTTTTT
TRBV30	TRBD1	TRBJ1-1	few	CAGTGPNTEAFF	TGTGCCGGGACAGGGCCGAACACTGAAGCTTTCTTT
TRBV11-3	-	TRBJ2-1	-	CASSPDAGFNEQFF	TGTGCCAGCAGCCCCGACGCAGGGTTCAATGAGCAGTTCTTC
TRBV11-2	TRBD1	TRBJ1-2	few	CASSLYRGQGYTF	TGTGCCAGCAGCTTATACAGGGGGCAAGGCTACACCTTC
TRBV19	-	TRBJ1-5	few	CASSIGQHSNQPQHF	TGTGCCAGTAGTATAGGACAGCATAGCAATCAGCCCCAGCATTTT
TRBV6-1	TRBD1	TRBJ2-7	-	CASSEALLDRGIYEQYF	TGTGCCAGCAGTGAAGCTCTTTTGGACAGGGGGATCTACGAGCAGTACTTC
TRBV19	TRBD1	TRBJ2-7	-	CASSTTEGDRDYEQYF	TGTGCCAGTAGTACAACTGAGGGGGACAGGGACTACGAGCAGTACTTC
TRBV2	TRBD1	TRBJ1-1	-	CASSEGWQGADTEAFF	TGTGCCAGCAGTGAAGGATGGCAGGGGGCCGATACTGAAGCTTTCTTT
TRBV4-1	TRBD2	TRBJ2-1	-	CASRPGLAEVNEQFF	TGCGCCAGCAGGCCTGGACTAGCGGAAGTCAATGAGCAGTTCTTC
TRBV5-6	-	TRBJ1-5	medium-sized	CASSLGGGYSNQPQHF	TGTGCCAGCAGCTTGGGGGGAGGATATAGCAATCAGCCCCAGCATTTT
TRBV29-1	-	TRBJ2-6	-	CSVEGAAPSSGANVLTF	TGCAGCGTAGAAGGGGCCGCGCCGAGCTCTGGGGCCAACGTCCTGACTTTC
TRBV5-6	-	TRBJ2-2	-	CASSLGSGELFF	TGTGCCAGCAGCTTAGGGTCCGGGGAGCTGTTTTTT
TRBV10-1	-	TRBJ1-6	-	CASSAGHSNSPLHF	TGCGCCAGCAGTGCGGGACATAGTAATTCACCCCTCCACTTT